This TCR beta chain was captured in a study of cytotoxic CD8 clonotypes in ibrutinib-treated CLL. Profiled with immunoSEQ multiplex PCR; TCRdb holds only in-frame clones, not every one. This sample has about 200,000 clones, with roughly 72% found just once. The CDR3 has 15 residues. CDR1 and CDR2 from the germline V gene are LNHDA and SQIVND (reference sequence). V lost 6 bases to trimming and J lost 1 base, with 14 bases between them. Broader study findings: Treatment left the uncommon public clonotypes either contracted or stable in frequency.

To note about this clone: No antigen is known for it.

The rearrangement joins TRBV19 to TRBJ2-3, with D hard to call. This clonotype originated in a human donor with chronic lymphocytic leukemia. The source was PBMCs, collected after 24 months of ibrutinib treatment. Here the CDR3 reads CASSPHALGTDTQYF. Written as DNA, the CDR3 is TGTGCCAGTAGCCCCCATGCATTGGGCACAGATACGCAGTATTTT.